This TCR beta chain was found in a study of OX40 agonist ivuxolimab in advanced cancers. The protocol was immunoSEQ multiplex PCR, while the TCRdb copy is restricted to in-frame clones and leaves out a portion. Of about 36,000 clones in the sample, more than 70% were seen once. With respect to this clone: The antigen is undetermined.

This CDR3 contains 12 residues. Germline CDR1 MNHNS, CDR2 SASEGT. The V end lost 3 bases, the J end lost 3 bases, and 6 bases lay between the germline ends. Broader study findings: There were, on average, more expanded clones in CD8+ T cells than in CD4+.

The V and J genes are TRBV6-1 and TRBJ2-7, with D possibly TRBD1 on 5 matching bases. The material sequenced was CD4+ or CD8+ T cells sorted from blood, taken in a trial of the OX40 agonist ivuxolimab. This receptor was obtained from an adult with an advanced solid tumor such as melanoma, head and neck, liver or kidney cancer. The CDR3 DNA reads as TGTGCCAGCAGTGACAGGGTCTACGAGCAGTACTTC. This translates into CASSDRVYEQYF.